The present TCR beta chain was sequenced within a study of CXCR3-negative and CXCR3-positive naive CD8 T cells. A remark on this clonotype: The antigen is undetermined.

CDR3 length: 15 residues. Germline CDR1 SGHTA, CDR2 FQGTGA. Sorting was done in triplicate for each CD8+ T cell subset (roughly 320,000 cells each). Through 5' RACE with UMI labels, the TRB cDNA libraries were prepared. TCRdb re-analyzed the 5' RACE reads; it lists each CDR3 protein once, without DNA. The sample totals 150,000 to 180,000 distinct CDR3 sequences. Findings of the study overall: Higher TRB CDR3 hydrophobicity marked CXCR3-positive naive cells relative to CXCR3-negative naive cells.

The rearrangement links TRBV7-3 to TRBJ2-1; the TRBD2 assignment by TCRdb is unverifiable without DNA. The sequence was collected from a human donor in good health. Some clones in this sample may be carry-over from other donors' samples. Sequencing input: naive CXCR3+ CD8+ T cells from blood. Documented subset: CD45RO-CCR7+CD27+CD95- naive CD8+ T cells expressing CXCR3 (TNR3+). This CDR3 reads CASSNNEEGGNEQFF.